Sequencing of this TCR beta chain was carried out in a study of cytomegalovirus exposure and HLA in healthy donors. Findings of the study overall: Some TCR beta chains (around 160 of them) were listed as cytomegalovirus-associated. Cytomegalovirus status was reportedly diagnosed by the classifier with high specificity and sensitivity.

Sequencing was performed with immunoSEQ multiplex PCR; in TCRdb, only in-frame clones are kept and a portion is missing. The table records 110,000 or so clones, about 83% of them present only once. Worth noting for this clone: Its antigen remains unidentified.

The CDR3 covers 15 residues. The ends were cut back, 3 bases at V and 2 bases at J, with 11 bases in the middle. Germline V lookup: CDR1 LNHDA, CDR2 SQIVND (reference sequence). The chain has TRBV19 and TRBJ1-5, with a weak D call TRBD1 (6 bases). This receptor was obtained from a man aged 18-30 years in good health and CMV-seronegative. Sequencing used PBMCs. The CDR3 coding sequence is TGTGCCAGTAGTATTCTTGACAGGCGCAATCAGCCCCAGCATTTT. Its translation is CASSILDRRNQPQHF.